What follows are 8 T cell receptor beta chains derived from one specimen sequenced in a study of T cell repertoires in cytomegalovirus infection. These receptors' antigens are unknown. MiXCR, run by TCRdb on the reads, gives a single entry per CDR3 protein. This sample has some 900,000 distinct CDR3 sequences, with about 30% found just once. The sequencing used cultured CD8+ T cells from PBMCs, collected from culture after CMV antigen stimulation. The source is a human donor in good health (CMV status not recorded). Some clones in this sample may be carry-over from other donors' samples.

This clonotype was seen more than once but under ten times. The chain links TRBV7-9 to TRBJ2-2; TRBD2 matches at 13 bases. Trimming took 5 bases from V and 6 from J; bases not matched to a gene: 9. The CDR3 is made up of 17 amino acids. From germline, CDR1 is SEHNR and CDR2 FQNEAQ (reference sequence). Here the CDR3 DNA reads TGTGCCAGCAGCCCCCGCGGCGGACTAGCGGGGGCCGGGGAGCTGTTTTTT. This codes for CASSPRGGLAGAGELFF.

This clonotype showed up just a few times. CDR3 loop: CASREVDRAYEQYV. CDR3 DNA sequence: TGTGCCAGCAGGGAGGTCGACAGAGCCTACGAGCAGTACGTC. The V call is TRBV2, the J call TRBJ2-7; perhaps D is TRBD1 or TRBD2 (5 bases each). V gave up 6 bases and J gave up 2 bases, with 14 bases separating them. CDR1 SNHLY and CDR2 FYNNEI come from the germline V gene. This CDR3 contains 14 residues.

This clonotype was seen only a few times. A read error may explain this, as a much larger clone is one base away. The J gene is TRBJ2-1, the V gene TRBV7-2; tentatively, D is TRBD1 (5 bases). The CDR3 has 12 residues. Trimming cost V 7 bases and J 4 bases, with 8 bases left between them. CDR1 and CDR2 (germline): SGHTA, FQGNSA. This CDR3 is CASTPGYNEQFF. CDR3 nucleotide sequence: TGTGCCAGCACCCCAGGGTACAATGAGCAGTTCTTC.

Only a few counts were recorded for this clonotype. This CDR3 is CASSPGTYSTDTQYF. The CDR3 DNA reads as TGTGCCAGCAGCCCGGGGACTTACAGCACAGATACGCAGTATTTT. This chain joins TRBV7-3 and TRBJ2-3; D is perhaps TRBD2 (6 bases). The V and J ends lost 5 bases and 0 bases respectively, with 12 bases between them. Per the germline V gene, CDR1 is SGHTA and CDR2 is FQGTGA. This CDR3 has 15 residues.

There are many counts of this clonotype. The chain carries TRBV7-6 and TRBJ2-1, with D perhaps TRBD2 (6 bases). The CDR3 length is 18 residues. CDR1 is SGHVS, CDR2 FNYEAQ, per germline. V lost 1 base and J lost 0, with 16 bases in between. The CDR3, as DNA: TGTGCCAGCAGCTTAGAAATCGGGACTTTCGGCTCCTACAATGAGCAGTTCTTC. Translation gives CASSLEIGTFGSYNEQFF.

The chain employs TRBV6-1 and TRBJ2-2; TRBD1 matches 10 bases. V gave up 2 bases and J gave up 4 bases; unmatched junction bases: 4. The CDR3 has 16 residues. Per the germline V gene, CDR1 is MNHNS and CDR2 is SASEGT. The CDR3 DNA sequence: TGTGCCAGCAGTGAATGGGACAGGGGATTCACCGGGGAGCTGTTTTTT. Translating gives CASSEWDRGFTGELFF.

The CDR3 sequence is CASSYSRTGDPTEAFF. The CDR3 coding sequence is TGTGCCAGCAGTTACTCCCGGACAGGGGATCCCACTGAAGCTTTCTTT. The chain carries TRBV6-2 or TRBV6-3 and TRBJ1-1; 9 bases map to TRBD1. The CDR3 loop spans 16 amino acids. In germline, CDR1 is MNHEY, CDR2 SVGEGT. After removal of 0 bases from V and 4 bases from J, the junction contained 6 bases not matched to a gene.

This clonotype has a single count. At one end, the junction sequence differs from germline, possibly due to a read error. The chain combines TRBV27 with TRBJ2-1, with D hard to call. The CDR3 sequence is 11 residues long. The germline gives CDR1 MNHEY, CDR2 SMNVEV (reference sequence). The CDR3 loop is CANSFGDEQFF. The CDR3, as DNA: TGTGCCAACAGTTTTGGCGATGAGCAGTTCTTC.